The TCR beta chain under discussion was sequenced for a study of naive and memory T cell subsets (TCRdb year 2017). Regarding the research as a whole: According to the figure summarizing the samples, there were 10 blood donors, 7 tuberculin skin test biopsies and 3 saline control biopsies. PCR2 was typically performed as a SYBR Green qPCR that was stopped at a set threshold, although end-point PCR (around 6 cycles) could be used instead for low-input samples. General conclusions and limits of the study: The potential sensitivity of the RNA-based method to TCR transcript changes with T cell activation and differentiation was acknowledged.

Concerning this clonotype itself: Its antigen target is currently unknown. Per-base quality was not reported, and no clone a single base away is much larger than it.

Looking up the germline V gene yields CDR1 SGHAT and CDR2 FQNNGV. V lost 3 bases and J lost 1 base, and the count of bases not matched to a germline gene is 16. From the cysteine up to the phenylalanine, the CDR3 has a length of 19 residues. Just CDR3 DNA is preserved here, 57 bases in frame from base 1. A robust, sensitive protocol for the amplification, sequencing and analysis of TCRs was described in the study, in which 3' ligation of a UMI-containing oligonucleotide to TCR cDNA was used. For whole blood analysis, roughly 2.5 ml of peripheral blood was drawn from adult healthy volunteers into Tempus tubes, and RNA was extracted according to the manufacturer's instructions. Total RNA, without cell sorting, was DNase treated with RQ1 DNase before reverse transcription, targeting about 1 to 1000 ng input. To check how robust the pipeline was in samples where T cells make up a minority population, libraries were built from skin biopsies and whole blood.

Library method: 5' RACE. Four rounds of PCR, run with the SP2 primer together with nested alpha and beta constant region primers, were used to amplify the ligated cDNA. For the blood and skin samples, TCR RNA was reverse transcribed with SuperScript IV using primers for the alpha and beta constant regions. An oligonucleotide carrying the Illumina SP2 primer and a UMI was ligated to the cDNA 3' end using T4 RNA ligase 1. To prevent hairpin formation, the 12-nucleotide UMI was made up of two random hexamers with an eight-base spacer between them. From the second PCR onward, the TCR alpha and beta chain libraries were handled separately, and dual indexing was used for multiplexing. After pooling, the indexed libraries were analyzed by capillary electrophoresis and sequenced on either an Illumina MiSeq or NextSeq. PhiX DNA at roughly 5-8% was spiked into libraries to increase base diversity and improve cluster recognition. Processing in the source paper ran as follows. Demultiplexor extracted UMIs from read 2, combined them with read 1 TCR sequence, and split reads by sample indices. V and J genes and V-J junctions were identified by Decombinator, and each TCR was assigned a five-part identifier that included V and J deletions. Collapsinator used UMIs to correct sequencing errors and PCR amplification heterogeneity, yielding UMI-based abundance per TCR. Identifiers were converted to nucleotide sequence by CDR3Translator and translated to amino acids, and CDR3 regions were extracted on the basis of terminal motifs. After normalization to the amount of input RNA, error-corrected alpha and beta TCR counts from blood and skin were compared. The public reads were reanalyzed by TCRdb: fastp trimming at Q25, MiXCR alignment, in-frame beta chains only. CDR3 protein duplicates are merged, each entry listing the most common genes and DNA. The V and J calls come from TCRdb's annotation, not from the publication. This sample holds 60,000 or so distinct CDR3 sequences; roughly 6.7% were observed only once. About a tenth of the sample belongs to the ten largest clones.

This receptor was taken from a male donor in good health. This chain joins TRBV11-2 to TRBJ2-3; a stretch of 7 junction bases matches TRBD2. This receptor carries the CDR3 CASSFLRGGGPGGTDTQYF. The sequence in DNA is TGTGCCAGCAGCTTTTTACGCGGGGGTGGGCCCGGGGGCACAGATACGCAGTATTTT.